This TCR beta chain was observed in a study of human T cells and chemical hapten exposure. Study-level background: Diphenylcyclopropenone doses were given weekly to the scalps of patients across the roughly 25-week study.

V was pared by 3 bases and J by 9 bases, with 21 bases between. Germline-derived CDR1 and CDR2 are SNHLY and FYNNEI. The CDR3 sequence is 17 residues long. Time point indicated: patch test 1, 2 weeks after DPC sensitization. This sample's treatment: therapeutic diphenylcyclopropenone sensitization with weekly scalp DPC. This clonotype was recorded a few times. Via MiXCR, TCRdb re-called the RACE reads, giving one row per CDR3 protein. This repertoire shows 300,000 to 400,000 distinct CDR3 sequences, approximately 6.3% found once; its top ten account for around 8.2%. Sequenced material: whole blood, taken in connection with sensitization to the hapten diphenylcyclopropenone (DPC). The TCR sequence derives from a woman aged 18 to 35 with alopecia areata. Some clones in this sample may be carry-over from other donors' samples. The rearrangement joins TRBV2 to TRBJ1-6; maybe TRBD1 (5 bases). The CDR3, as DNA: TGTGCCAGCAGTGAGGGGCCCCTAACAATGGGGACTTCACCCCTCCACTTT. Protein product: CASSEGPLTMGTSPLHF.